This T cell receptor (beta chain) was recorded in a study of control samples from healthy donors and cancer patients. Some clones are missing from TCRdb's copy, which holds only in-frame ones; the method was immunoSEQ multiplex PCR. The repertoire holds around 140,000 clones, with nearly 90% as singletons. V was cut by 5 bases and J by 8 bases, with 10 bases left in between. Germline V gene data show CDR1 as MDHEN and CDR2 as SYDVKM. CDR3 length: 12 amino acids. This TCR came from a man aged 50 or older with head and neck cancer. The sample comprised PBMCs. This rearrangement joins TRBV28 to TRBJ2-4; tentatively, D is TRBD2 (5 bases). CDR3 loop: CASSPAGDIQYF. The DNA for the CDR3 is TGTGCCAGCAGTCCCGCCGGGGACATTCAGTACTTC. Based on the CDR3 plus reference TRBV28 and TRBJ2-4, the full variable domain is DVKVTQSSRYLVKRTGEKVFLECVQDMDHENMFWYRQDPGLGLRLIYFSYDVKMKEKGDIPEGYSVSREKKERFSLILESASTNQTSMYLCASSPAGDIQYFGAGTRLSVL.